The rows below give T cell receptor beta chains drawn from one sample of a study of T cell responses to AZD1222 COVID-19 vaccine. Data came from immunoSEQ multiplex PCR; TCRdb stores just in-frame clones and leaves some out. The repertoire holds fewer than 70,000 clones, with over 85% as singletons. Sample: peripheral blood, taken on day 0 of AZD1222 vaccination. Receptors originate from an adult in good health. Each CDR3 is given with its conserved first and last residue. A D gene is named only where the DNA matches it firmly. Only part of the rows carry a size: once, few, many, or a class if the clone is expanded.

v_gene	abundance	d_gene	j_gene	CDR3nt	CDR3aa
TRBV19	NA	TRBD2	TRBJ2-3	TGTGCCAGTAGTCCCCTGGGACTAGCGGCGAGAGATACGCAGTATTTT	CASSPLGLAARDTQYF
TRBV18	NA	NA	TRBJ2-2	TGTGCCAGCTCACCACAAGTTTCTTCGAACACCGGGGAGCTGTTTTTT	CASSPQVSSNTGELFF
TRBV29-1	NA	NA	TRBJ1-1	TGCAGCGTTTGCGACGTGGGGGGCGCTAAATCCCCTGAAGCTTTCTTT	CSVCDVGGAKSPEAFF
TRBV10-1	NA	NA	TRBJ1-6	TGCGCCAGCAGTGAGGCCGGGGCGGGTAATTCACCCCTCCACTTT	CASSEAGAGNSPLHF
TRBV11-2	NA	NA	TRBJ1-4	TGTGCCAGCAGCCCCCAAATGACTAATGAAAAACTGTTTTTT	CASSPQMTNEKLFF
TRBV6-5	NA	TRBD1	TRBJ1-3	TGTGCCAGCCGAGGACAGGGCTCTGGAAACACCATATATTTT	CASRGQGSGNTIYF
TRBV25-1	NA	NA	TRBJ1-1	TGTGCCAGCAGTGACATGGGGGCTGTAGGCACTGAAGCTTTCTTT	CASSDMGAVGTEAFF
TRBV12-3/TRBV12-4	NA	TRBD1	TRBJ1-2	TGTGCCAGCAGTTTGACAGGGCCCTATGGCTACACCTTC	CASSLTGPYGYTF
TRBV5-6	once	TRBD1	TRBJ1-5	TGTGCCAGCAGCCTGGGACAGTATCAGCCCCAGCATTTT	CASSLGQYQPQHF
TRBV6-5	NA	TRBD1	TRBJ1-5	TGTGCCAGCAGTAGCGACAGGGGGAATCAGCCCCAGCATTTT	CASSSDRGNQPQHF
TRBV7-8	NA	NA	TRBJ1-1	TGTGCCAGCAGCTCGAAACAGGGTTGGAACACTGAAGCTTTCTTT	CASSSKQGWNTEAFF
TRBV7-9	NA	NA	TRBJ1-1	TGTGCCAGCAGCTACCTAGTTGGGGGTGAAGCTTTCTTT	CASSYLVGGEAFF
TRBV30	once	TRBD1	TRBJ2-2	TGTGCCTGGAGTTACGGGACAGGGAACACCGGGGAGCTGTTTTTT	CAWSYGTGNTGELFF
TRBV6-5	NA	NA	TRBJ1-5	TGTGCCAGCAGTACCCCCGCAGGAAGCAATCAGCCCCAGCATTTT	CASSTPAGSNQPQHF
TRBV27	NA	TRBD1	TRBJ1-5	TGTGCCAGCAGTCCCCGGGACAGGGGTAGTCAGCCCCAGCATTTT	CASSPRDRGSQPQHF
TRBV7-6	NA	NA	TRBJ1-3	TGTGCCAGCAGCTTAGGGTCATGGCGCTCTGGAAACACCATATATTTT	CASSLGSWRSGNTIYF
TRBV21-1	NA	NA	TRBJ2-1	TGTGCCAGCAGCAAAAGGGTAGCGGGGTCCTACAATGAGCAGTTCTTC	CASSKRVAGSYNEQFF
TRBV2	NA	NA	TRBJ1-5	TGTGCCAGCGAGGGCGGTAGCAATCAGCCCCAGCATTTT	CASEGGSNQPQHF
TRBV29-1	NA	NA	TRBJ1-3	TGCAGCGTTGGTGGCCCTGGAAACACCATATATTTT	CSVGGPGNTIYF
TRBV5-4	once	NA	TRBJ1-4	TGTGCCAGCAGCTTAGGGGGGGGGACTCCCACGGAAAAACTGTTTTTT	CASSLGGGTPTEKLFF
TRBV6-5	NA	NA	TRBJ1-1	TGTGCCAGCAGTTCCCCGTGGGGGATGAACACTGAAGCTTTCTTT	CASSSPWGMNTEAFF
TRBV28	NA	TRBD1	TRBJ1-1	TGTGCCAGCACCAAGGACAGGACTGAAGCTTTCTTT	CASTKDRTEAFF
TRBV2	NA	TRBD2	TRBJ2-3	TGTGCCAGCAGTGAGCGAGGACTAGCGGGGAAAGATACGCAGTATTTT	CASSERGLAGKDTQYF
TRBV6-5	NA	NA	TRBJ2-7	TGTGCCAGCAGTTACTCCGCAGGGGTAAGCTCCTACGAGCAGTACTTC	CASSYSAGVSSYEQYF
TRBV19	NA	NA	TRBJ1-1	TGTGCCAGTAGTGAATGGGGCCGCTGGAACACTGAAGCTTTCTTT	CASSEWGRWNTEAFF
TRBV3-1/TRBV3-2	NA	NA	TRBJ1-6	TGTGCCAGCAGCCTGGGCAGGGTCAACTATAATTCACCCCTCCACTTT	CASSLGRVNYNSPLHF
TRBV2	NA	NA	TRBJ2-2	TGTGCCAGCAGCTGGAACACCGGGGAGCTGTTTTTT	CASSWNTGELFF
TRBV19	NA	TRBD1	TRBJ1-3	TGTGCCAGTAGGCCGACAGGGTCCTCTGGAAACACCATATATTTT	CASRPTGSSGNTIYF
TRBV6-5	NA	TRBD2	TRBJ2-7	TGTGCCAGCCAACGGGGGGGCTCCTACGAGCAGTACTTC	CASQRGGSYEQYF
TRBV6-5	NA	NA	TRBJ2-7	TGTGCCAGCAGTTACTCCGCAGGGTCCTATTACGAGCAGTACTTC	CASSYSAGSYYEQYF
TRBV18	once	TRBD2	TRBJ2-5	TGTGCCAGCTCATCCCGACTAGCGGTCCAAGAGACCCAGTACTTC	CASSSRLAVQETQYF
TRBV20-1	NA	NA	TRBJ1-1	TGCAGAGTAAAAGGGGGCACTGAAGCTTTCTTT	CRVKGGTEAFF
TRBV5-1	NA	NA	TRBJ2-5	TGCGCCAGCAGCGTCCGGGACCGCCAAGAGACCCAGTACTTC	CASSVRDRQETQYF
TRBV6-5	NA	NA	TRBJ2-1	TGTGCCAGCAGAGGTGGAAGGAATGAGCAGTTCTTC	CASRGGRNEQFF
TRBV5-4	once	TRBD1	TRBJ1-1	TGTGCCAGCAGCCGGGACAGGGGCACTGAAGCTTTCTTT	CASSRDRGTEAFF
TRBV23-1	NA	NA	TRBJ1-1	TGCGCCTTTAATTGGGGGAAGTCCGAAGCTTTCTTT	CAFNWGKSEAFF
TRBV19	few	TRBD1	TRBJ1-2	TGTGCCAGTAGTCCCTCCTGGACAGGGGGCTGGGGCTACACCTTC	CASSPSWTGGWGYTF
TRBV4-1	NA	NA	TRBJ1-5	TGCGCCAGCAGCCAGGGGAGGGGGTCGGGGCAGCCCCAGCATTTT	CASSQGRGSGQPQHF
TRBV5-5	NA	TRBD1	TRBJ1-2	TGTGCCAGCAGCTTGACGGACAGGGCGGTTGGCTACACCTTC	CASSLTDRAVGYTF
TRBV7-9	NA	NA	TRBJ2-1	TGTGCCAGCAGCTTAGCACTAGTAAATGAGCAGTTCTTC	CASSLALVNEQFF
TRBV7-9	NA	TRBD1	TRBJ1-1	TGTGCCAGCAGCAAGACAGGGACGAACACTGAAGCTTTCTTT	CASSKTGTNTEAFF
TRBV2	NA	NA	TRBJ1-1	TGTGCCAGTGGCTACAACACTGAAGCTTTCTTT	CASGYNTEAFF
TRBV7-3	NA	NA	TRBJ1-6	TGTGCCAGCAGCTTAATGGCAGGGGTTAATTCACCCCTCCACTTT	CASSLMAGVNSPLHF
TRBV3-1/TRBV3-2	NA	NA	TRBJ1-2	TGTGCCAGCAGCCACCGAATAGGCGGCTACACCTTC	CASSHRIGGYTF
TRBV10-2	NA	NA	TRBJ2-7	TGCGCCAGCAGTGTATCAGGGTCCGGTCGAGACGAGCAGTACTTC	CASSVSGSGRDEQYF
TRBV6-5	NA	NA	TRBJ1-3	TGTGCCAGCAGCCCCCTCGCAGGGTATGGAAACACCATATATTTT	CASSPLAGYGNTIYF
TRBV6-5	NA	NA	TRBJ1-1	TGTGCCCTGGGGCAGGCCGCGAACACTGAAGCTTTCTTT	CALGQAANTEAFF
TRBV5-1	NA	NA	TRBJ1-4	TGCGCCAGCAGCTTGGTAGGACAGCAGAATGAAAAACTGTTTTTT	CASSLVGQQNEKLFF
TRBV7-9	NA	TRBD2	TRBJ2-2	TGTGCCAGCAGCACTAGCGGAAGCACCGGGGAGCTGTTTTTT	CASSTSGSTGELFF